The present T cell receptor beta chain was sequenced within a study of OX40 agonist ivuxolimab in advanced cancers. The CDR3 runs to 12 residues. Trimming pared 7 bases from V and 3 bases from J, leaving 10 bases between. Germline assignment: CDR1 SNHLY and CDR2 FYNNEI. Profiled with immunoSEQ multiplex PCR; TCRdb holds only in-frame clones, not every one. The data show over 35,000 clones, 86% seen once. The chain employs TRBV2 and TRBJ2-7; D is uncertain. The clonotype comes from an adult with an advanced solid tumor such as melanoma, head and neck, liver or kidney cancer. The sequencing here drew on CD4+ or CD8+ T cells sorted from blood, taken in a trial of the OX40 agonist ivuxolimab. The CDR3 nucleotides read TGTGCCAGCACTCCACCCCTCTACGAGCAGTACTTC. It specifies CASTPPLYEQYF.